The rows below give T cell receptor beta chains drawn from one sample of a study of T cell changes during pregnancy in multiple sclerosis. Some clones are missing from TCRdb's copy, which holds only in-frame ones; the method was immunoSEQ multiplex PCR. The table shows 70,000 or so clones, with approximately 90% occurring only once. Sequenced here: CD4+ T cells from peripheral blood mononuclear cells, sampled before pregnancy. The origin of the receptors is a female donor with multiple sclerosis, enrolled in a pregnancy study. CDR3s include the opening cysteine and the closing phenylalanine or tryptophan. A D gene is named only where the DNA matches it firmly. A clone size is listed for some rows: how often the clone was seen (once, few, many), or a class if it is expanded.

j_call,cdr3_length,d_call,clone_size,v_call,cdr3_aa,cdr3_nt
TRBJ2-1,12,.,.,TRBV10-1,CASRQEGDEQFF,TGCGCCAGCAGGCAGGAGGGAGATGAGCAGTTCTTC
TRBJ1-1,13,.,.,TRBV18,CASSPSGNTEAFF,TGTGCCAGCTCACCATCAGGGAACACTGAAGCTTTCTTT
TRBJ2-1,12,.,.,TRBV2,CASGAVYNEQFF,TGTGCCAGCGGAGCCGTCTACAATGAGCAGTTCTTC
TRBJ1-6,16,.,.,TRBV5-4,CASSLGAAESGSPLHF,TGTGCCAGCAGCTTGGGCGCCGCGGAAAGCGGTTCACCCCTCCACTTT
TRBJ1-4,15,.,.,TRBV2,CASSDLGGSSEKLFF,TGTGCCAGCAGTGACTTGGGGGGATCGAGTGAAAAACTGTTTTTT
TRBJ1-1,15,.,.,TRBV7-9,CASSQLRAEETEAFF,TGTGCCAGCAGCCAACTAAGGGCGGAGGAAACTGAAGCTTTCTTT
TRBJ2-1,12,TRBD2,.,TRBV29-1,CSLSPTSGEQFF,TGCAGCTTGTCCCCGACTAGCGGAGAGCAGTTCTTC
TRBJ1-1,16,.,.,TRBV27,CASSLSRGIMNTEAFF,TGTGCCAGCAGTTTATCGCGGGGGATCATGAACACTGAAGCTTTCTTT
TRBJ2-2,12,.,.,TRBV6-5,CASRAHTGELFF,TGTGCCAGCAGAGCCCACACCGGGGAGCTGTTTTTT
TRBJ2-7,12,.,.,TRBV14,CASSPQSYEQYF,TGTGCCAGCAGTCCACAGAGCTACGAGCAGTACTTC
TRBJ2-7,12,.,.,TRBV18,CASSTSSYEQYF,TGTGCCAGCTCAACTAGCTCCTACGAGCAGTACTTC
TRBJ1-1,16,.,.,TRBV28,CASSLPFGGGLTEAFF,TGTGCCAGCAGTTTGCCCTTTGGGGGGGGTTTAACTGAAGCTTTCTTT
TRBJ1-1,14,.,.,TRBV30,CAWSGTRTNTEAFF,TGTGCCTGGAGTGGGACGAGGACAAACACTGAAGCTTTCTTT
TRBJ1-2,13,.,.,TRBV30,CAWRTQGNYGYTF,TGTGCCTGGAGAACCCAGGGGAACTATGGCTACACCTTC
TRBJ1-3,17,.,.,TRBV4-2,CASSQESAGLFGNTIYF,TGTGCCAGCAGCCAAGAATCCGCGGGGCTGTTTGGAAACACCATATATTTT
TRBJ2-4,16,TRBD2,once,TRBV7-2,CASSSQLAGAKNIQYF,TGTGCCAGCAGCTCCCAACTAGCGGGAGCCAAAAACATTCAGTACTTC
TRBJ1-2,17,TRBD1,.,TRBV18,CASSPRTGAEDNYGYTF,TGTGCCAGCTCACCACGGACAGGGGCCGAAGATAACTATGGCTACACCTTC
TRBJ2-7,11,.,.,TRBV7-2,CASSPEYEQYF,TGTGCCAGCAGTCCAGAATACGAGCAGTACTTC
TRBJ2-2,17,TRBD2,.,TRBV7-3,CASSLLPAGANTGELFF,TGTGCCAGCAGCTTATTGCCAGCGGGAGCGAACACCGGGGAGCTGTTTTTT
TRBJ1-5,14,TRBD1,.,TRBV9,CASSVGTGSQPQHF,TGTGCCAGCAGCGTTGGGACAGGGAGCCAGCCCCAGCATTTT
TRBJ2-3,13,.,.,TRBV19,CASSIGGPDTQYF,TGTGCCAGTAGTATAGGTGGCCCAGATACGCAGTATTTT
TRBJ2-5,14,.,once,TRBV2,CASSEGSRQGTRYF,TGTGCCAGCAGCGAAGGGAGCCGCCAAGGAACCCGGTACTTC
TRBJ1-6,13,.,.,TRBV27,CASSYGLNSPLHF,TGTGCCAGCAGTTACGGACTTAATTCACCCCTCCACTTT
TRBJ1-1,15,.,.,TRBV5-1,CASSLGGHSNTEAFF,TGCGCCAGCAGCTTGGGTGGACACTCGAACACTGAAGCTTTCTTT
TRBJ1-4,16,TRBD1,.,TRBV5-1,CASSLGGTGGNEKLFF,TGCGCCAGCAGCTTGGGTGGGACAGGGGGAAATGAAAAACTGTTTTTT
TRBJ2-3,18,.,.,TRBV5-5,CASSLEWPSLGGTDTQYF,TGTGCCAGCAGCTTGGAGTGGCCCAGCCTAGGCGGCACAGATACGCAGTATTTT
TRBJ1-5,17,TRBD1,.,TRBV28,CASGFSTGPYSNQPQHF,TGTGCCAGCGGTTTTTCGACAGGGCCCTATAGCAATCAGCCCCAGCATTTT
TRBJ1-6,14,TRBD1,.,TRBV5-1,CASRPRDRDSPLHF,TGCGCCAGCAGACCCCGGGACAGGGATTCACCCCTCCACTTT
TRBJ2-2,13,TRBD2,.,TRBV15,CATSGGDSGELFF,TGTGCCACCAGCGGGGGGGACTCCGGGGAGCTGTTTTTT
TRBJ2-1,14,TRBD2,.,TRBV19,CASSIRLASDEQFF,TGTGCCAGTAGTATTCGACTAGCCAGCGATGAGCAGTTCTTC
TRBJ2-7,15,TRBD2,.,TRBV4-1,CASSRGLAGVYEQYF,TGCGCCAGCAGCCGAGGACTAGCGGGAGTGTACGAGCAGTACTTC
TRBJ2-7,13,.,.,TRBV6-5,CATSDGNAYEQYF,TGTGCCACCTCGGACGGGAACGCCTACGAGCAGTACTTC
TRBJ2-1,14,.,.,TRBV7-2,CASSPGGWGNEQFF,TGTGCCAGCAGCCCCGGAGGTTGGGGTAATGAGCAGTTCTTC
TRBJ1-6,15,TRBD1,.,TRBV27,CASSRGQGKGSPLHF,TGTGCCAGCAGTAGGGGACAGGGGAAAGGATCACCCCTCCACTTT
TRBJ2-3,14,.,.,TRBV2,CASSVNRNTDTQYF,TGTGCCAGCAGTGTTAACAGGAACACAGATACGCAGTATTTT
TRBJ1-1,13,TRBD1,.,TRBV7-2,CASSSQQGTEAFF,TGTGCCAGCAGCTCACAACAGGGGACTGAAGCTTTCTTT
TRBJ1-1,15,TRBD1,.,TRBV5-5,CASSLWTGMNTEAFF,TGTGCCAGCAGCTTGTGGACAGGGATGAACACTGAAGCTTTCTTT
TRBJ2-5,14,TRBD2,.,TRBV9,CASSVLAGKETQYF,TGTGCCAGCAGCGTTCTAGCGGGGAAAGAGACCCAGTACTTC
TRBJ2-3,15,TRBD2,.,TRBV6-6,CASGLAGEGKDTQYF,TGTGCCAGTGGACTAGCGGGAGAAGGGAAAGATACGCAGTATTTT
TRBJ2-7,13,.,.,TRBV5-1,CASSLAQKYEQYF,TGCGCCAGCAGCTTGGCCCAGAAGTACGAGCAGTACTTC
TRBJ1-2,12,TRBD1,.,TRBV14,CASSQGPQGGTF,TGTGCCAGCAGCCAAGGCCCGCAGGGGGGCACCTTC
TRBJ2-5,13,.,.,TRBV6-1,CASSDQWQETQYF,TGTGCCAGCAGTGACCAGTGGCAAGAGACCCAGTACTTC
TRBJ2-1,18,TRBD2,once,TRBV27,CASSLPTSGRSIPNEQFF,TGTGCCAGCAGTCTACCGACTAGCGGGAGGTCAATTCCCAATGAGCAGTTCTTC
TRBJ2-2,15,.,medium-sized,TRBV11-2,CASSSRSANTGELFF,TGTGCCAGCAGCTCCCGGAGCGCGAACACCGGGGAGCTGTTTTTT
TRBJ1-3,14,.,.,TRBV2,CASKPGEGGNTIYF,TGTGCCAGCAAACCAGGGGAAGGCGGAAACACCATATATTTT
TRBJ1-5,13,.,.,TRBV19,CASSISSNQPQHF,TGTGCCAGTAGTATTAGTAGCAATCAGCCCCAGCATTTT
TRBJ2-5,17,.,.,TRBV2,CASSEVSLRGHQETQYF,TGTGCCAGCAGTGAAGTTTCATTGCGGGGGCACCAAGAGACCCAGTACTTC
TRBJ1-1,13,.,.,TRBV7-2,CASSLTGDTEAFF,TGTGCCAGCAGCTTAACAGGAGACACTGAAGCTTTCTTT